A selection of T cell receptor beta chains follows, all from one sample in a study of memory CD4+ T cells and cytomegalovirus serostatus. The table came from immunoSEQ multiplex PCR; TCRdb's copy has only in-frame clones and leaves some out. The data contain just under 95,000 clones, about 80% of them singletons. The sequenced sample consisted of memory CD4+ T cells from blood. The source of these receptors is an adult in good health and CMV-seropositive. Each CDR3 is given without its conserved first and last residue. D genes are given only for firm matches.

.,TRBJ1-5,TRBV6-1,14,ASSEAKGGQGQPQH
TRBD1,TRBJ2-1,TRBV18,14,ASSPPSGGEGGEQF
.,TRBJ2-3,TRBV18,10,ASSLDSDTQY
.,TRBJ1-4,TRBV14,13,ASSQNGVPGEKLF
TRBD2,TRBJ2-1,TRBV27,11,ASRNSGREEQF
.,TRBJ1-2,TRBV28,13,ASNFPDGINYGYT
TRBD2,TRBJ2-7,TRBV28,9,ASSLRENEY
.,TRBJ2-3,TRBV18,11,ASSPSPTDTQY
.,TRBJ2-5,TRBV2,10,ASQKSGETQY
.,TRBJ2-2,TRBV5-4,11,AGGHFNTGELF
TRBD2,TRBJ2-1,TRBV30,17,AWRIVYAGVGRRHNEQF
.,TRBJ2-4,TRBV4-1,15,ASSPGSLGLYKNIQY
.,TRBJ1-5,TRBV28,13,ASIEQPGRQSAQH
TRBD1,TRBJ2-5,TRBV7-9,12,ASSPGTAQETQY
.,TRBJ2-2,TRBV6-1,12,ASSLRALTGELF
.,TRBJ2-1,TRBV11-3,10,ASSFSNNEQF
TRBD2,TRBJ2-7,TRBV27,13,ASSIRLAGPYEQY
TRBD2,TRBJ2-3,TRBV7-6,16,ASSLAGTSGRSTDTQY
.,TRBJ1-5,TRBV28,14,ASSFMRGGSNQPQH
.,TRBJ2-5,TRBV29-1,12,SVSRAPRQETQY
.,TRBJ2-3,TRBV28,12,ASSLGGNSDTQY
.,TRBJ1-1,TRBV5-1,12,ASSLEWGAAEAF
TRBD2,TRBJ2-2,TRBV6-5,14,ASRYLAGGGYGELF
TRBD2,TRBJ2-3,TRBV11-2,13,ASSLVAGVGDTQY
TRBD1,TRBJ1-2,TRBV7-2,12,ASSPQGQFYGYT
TRBD2,TRBJ2-2,TRBV27,13,ASRVEAGGPGELF
TRBD1,TRBJ1-1,TRBV9,13,ASSVADRGNTEAF
TRBD1,TRBJ1-3,TRBV6-5,12,ASSRDRAGNTIY
TRBD2,TRBJ2-7,TRBV5-6,12,ASTGQRGSYEQY
.,TRBJ2-3,TRBV11-2,10,ASSLSTDTQY
TRBD2,TRBJ2-3,TRBV4-1,15,ASSLGGTSGRTDTQY
TRBD1,TRBJ1-3,TRBV19,12,ASQTGTSGNTIY